This T cell receptor (beta chain) was found in a study of shared clonotypes between healthy human individuals. CDR3 length: 15 amino acids. The V and J ends lost 2 bases and 1 base respectively, with 8 bases between them. The germline gives CDR1 MDHEN, CDR2 SYDVKM. Method: immunoSEQ multiplex PCR; TCRdb's copy keeps in-frame clones and lacks some. The sample shows some 2.1 million clones, roughly 95% of them seen only once. Terminally differentiated effector memory CD45RA+ cells were excluded from the naive CD8 cells, which were CD45RO-negative and positively selected for CCR7. This clonotype was sampled from a man between 18 and 35 years old in good health. This chain uses TRBV28 with TRBJ2-2; D may correspond to TRBD1 or TRBD2 (5 bases each). What was sequenced was naive CD8+ T cells sorted from blood. CDR3 DNA: TGTGCCAGCAGTTTAAGAGGGGAGAACACCGGGGAGCTGTTTTTT. It codes for CASSLRGENTGELFF.